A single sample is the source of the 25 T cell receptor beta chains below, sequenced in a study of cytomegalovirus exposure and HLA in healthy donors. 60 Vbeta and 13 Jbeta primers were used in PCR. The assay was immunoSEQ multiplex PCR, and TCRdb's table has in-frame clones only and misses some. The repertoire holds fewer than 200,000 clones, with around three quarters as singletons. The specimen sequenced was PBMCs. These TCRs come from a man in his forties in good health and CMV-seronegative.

Here the CDR3 DNA reads TGTGCCAGCAGCTTAGTACAGGGGGCGCCCCACGAGCAGTTCTTC. Translation: CASSLVQGAPHEQFF. The rearrangement joins TRBV7-2 to TRBJ2-1; 9 nucleotides align to TRBD1. Trimming took 1 base from V and 10 from J; bases not matched to a gene: 8. Per germline, CDR1 SGHTA and CDR2 FQGNSA. The CDR3 spans 15 residues.

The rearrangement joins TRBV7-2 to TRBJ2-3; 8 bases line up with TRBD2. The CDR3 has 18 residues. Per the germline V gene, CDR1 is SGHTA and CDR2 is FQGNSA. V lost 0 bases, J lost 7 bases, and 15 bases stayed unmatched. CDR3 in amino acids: CASSLAPPSGGSPYTQYF. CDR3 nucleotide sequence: TGTGCCAGCAGCTTAGCGCCCCCCAGCGGGGGCTCCCCGTATACGCAGTATTTT.

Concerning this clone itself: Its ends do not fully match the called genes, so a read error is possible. The CDR3 sequence: CSSSQLVGLDYGYTF. The CDR3 bases are TGTTCCAGCAGCCAGCTAGTGGGTTTGGACTATGGCTACACCTTC. This rearrangement joins TRBV7-9 to TRBJ1-2; D ambiguous. The CDR3 runs 15 residues. CDR1 and CDR2 (germline): SEHNR, FQNEAQ (reference sequence).

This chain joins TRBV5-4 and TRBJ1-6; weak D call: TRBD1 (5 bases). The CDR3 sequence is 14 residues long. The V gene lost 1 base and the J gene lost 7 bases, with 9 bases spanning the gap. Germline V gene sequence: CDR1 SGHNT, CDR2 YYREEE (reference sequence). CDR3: CASSLKGVNSPLHF. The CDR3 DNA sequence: TGTGCCAGCAGCTTGAAAGGGGTAAATTCACCCCTCCACTTT.

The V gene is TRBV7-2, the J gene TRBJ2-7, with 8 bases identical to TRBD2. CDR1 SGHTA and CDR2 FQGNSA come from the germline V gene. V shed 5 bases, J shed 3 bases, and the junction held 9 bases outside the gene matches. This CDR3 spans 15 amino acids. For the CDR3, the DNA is TGTGCCAGCAGCCCGTGGGGCCTAGCGGGCTACGAGCAGTACTTC. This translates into CASSPWGLAGYEQYF.

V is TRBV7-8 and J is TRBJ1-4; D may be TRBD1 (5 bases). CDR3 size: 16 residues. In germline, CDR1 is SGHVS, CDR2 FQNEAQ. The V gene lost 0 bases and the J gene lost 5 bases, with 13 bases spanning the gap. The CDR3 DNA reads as TGTGCCAGCAGCTTAGCTCAACCGGGGGGGAATGAAAAACTGTTTTTT. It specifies CASSLAQPGGNEKLFF.

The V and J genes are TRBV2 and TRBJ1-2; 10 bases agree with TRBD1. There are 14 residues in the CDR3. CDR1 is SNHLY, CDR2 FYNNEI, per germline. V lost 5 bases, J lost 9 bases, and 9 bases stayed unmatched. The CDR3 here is CASSFRTGGISYTF. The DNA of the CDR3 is TGTGCCAGCAGTTTCAGGACAGGGGGTATAAGCTACACCTTC.

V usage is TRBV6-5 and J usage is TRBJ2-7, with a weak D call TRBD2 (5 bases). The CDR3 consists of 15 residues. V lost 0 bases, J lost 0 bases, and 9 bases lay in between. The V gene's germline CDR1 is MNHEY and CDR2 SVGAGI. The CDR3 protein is CASSYSGGGSYEQYF. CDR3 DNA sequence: TGTGCCAGCAGTTACTCTGGCGGAGGCTCCTACGAGCAGTACTTC.

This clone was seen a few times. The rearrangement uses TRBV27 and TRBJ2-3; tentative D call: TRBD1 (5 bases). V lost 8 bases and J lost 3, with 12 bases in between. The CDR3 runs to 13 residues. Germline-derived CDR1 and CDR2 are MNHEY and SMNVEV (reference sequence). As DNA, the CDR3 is TGTGCCAGCCGAACGCAGGGTACAGATACGCAGTATTTT. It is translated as CASRTQGTDTQYF.

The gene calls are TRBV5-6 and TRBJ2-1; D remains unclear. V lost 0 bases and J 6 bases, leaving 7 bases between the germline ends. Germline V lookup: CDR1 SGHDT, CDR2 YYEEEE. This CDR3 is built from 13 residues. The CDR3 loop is CASSLGRSNEQFF. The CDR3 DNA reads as TGTGCCAGCAGCTTGGGGCGGAGCAATGAGCAGTTCTTC.

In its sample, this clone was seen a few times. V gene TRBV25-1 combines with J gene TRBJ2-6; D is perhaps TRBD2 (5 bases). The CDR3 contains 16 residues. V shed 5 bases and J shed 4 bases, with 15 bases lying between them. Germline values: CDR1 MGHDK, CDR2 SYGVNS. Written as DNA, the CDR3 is TGTGCCAGCAGTAGGCAGGCTCCGGGGGGGGCCAACGTCCTGACTTTC. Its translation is CASSRQAPGGANVLTF.

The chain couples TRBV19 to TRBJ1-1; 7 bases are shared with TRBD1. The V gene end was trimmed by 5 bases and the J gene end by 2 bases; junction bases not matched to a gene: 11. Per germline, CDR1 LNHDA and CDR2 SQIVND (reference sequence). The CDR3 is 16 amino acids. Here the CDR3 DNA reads TGTGCCAGTAGTCCGGACGTCGGGACAGTTAACACTGAAGCTTTCTTT. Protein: CASSPDVGTVNTEAFF.

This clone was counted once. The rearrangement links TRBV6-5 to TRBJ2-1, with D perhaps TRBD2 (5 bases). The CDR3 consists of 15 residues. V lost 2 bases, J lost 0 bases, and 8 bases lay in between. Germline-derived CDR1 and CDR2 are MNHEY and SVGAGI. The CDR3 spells CASSYERNSYNEQFF. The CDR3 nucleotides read TGTGCCAGCAGTTACGAGCGGAACTCCTACAATGAGCAGTTCTTC.

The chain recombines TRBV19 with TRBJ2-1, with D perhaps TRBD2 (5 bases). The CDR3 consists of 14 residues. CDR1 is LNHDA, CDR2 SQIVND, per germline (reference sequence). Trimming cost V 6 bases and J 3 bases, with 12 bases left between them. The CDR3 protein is CASSPRADYNEQFF. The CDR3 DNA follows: TGTGCCAGTAGCCCGCGGGCCGACTACAATGAGCAGTTCTTC.

The CDR3 loop reads CASSLIRGLRGYTF. CDR3 coding DNA: TGTGCCAGCAGCTTGATCCGGGGTCTACGAGGCTACACCTTC. V usage is TRBV5-6 and J usage is TRBJ1-2; no firm D call. Germline CDR1 is SGHDT and CDR2 is YYEEEE. This CDR3 has 14 amino acids. Trimming took off 1 base at V and 8 bases at J, with 15 bases between the two ends.

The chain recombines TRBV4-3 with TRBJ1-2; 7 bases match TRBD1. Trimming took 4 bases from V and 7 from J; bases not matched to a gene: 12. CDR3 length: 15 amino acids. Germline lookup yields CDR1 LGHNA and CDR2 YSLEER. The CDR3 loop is CASSLARGTATGYTF. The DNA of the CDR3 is TGCGCCAGCAGCCTGGCGAGAGGGACAGCAACTGGCTACACCTTC.

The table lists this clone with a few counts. CDR3 sequence (DNA): TGCGCCAGCAGCCAAGAGACGGGGACTACCTACGAGCAGTACTTC. This gives the protein CASSQETGTTYEQYF. The chain employs TRBV4-3 and TRBJ2-5; TRBD2 agrees at 7 bases. The J call may be faulty, since TRBJ2-7 better matches the DNA end. The CDR3 loop spans 15 amino acids. The V gene's germline CDR1 is LGHNA and CDR2 YSLEER.

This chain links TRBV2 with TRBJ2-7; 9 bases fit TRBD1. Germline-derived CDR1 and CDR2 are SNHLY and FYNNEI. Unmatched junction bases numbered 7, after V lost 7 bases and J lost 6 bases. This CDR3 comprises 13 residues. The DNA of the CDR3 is TGTGCCAGCAACCTACAGGGGGCTGCCGAGCAGTACTTC. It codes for CASNLQGAAEQYF.

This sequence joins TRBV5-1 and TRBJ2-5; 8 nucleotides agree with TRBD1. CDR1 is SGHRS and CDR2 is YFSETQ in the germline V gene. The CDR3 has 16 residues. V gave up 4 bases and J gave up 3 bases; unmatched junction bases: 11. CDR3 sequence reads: CASSLRTGKGEETQYF. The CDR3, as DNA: TGCGCCAGCAGCCTCCGGACAGGGAAAGGAGAAGAGACCCAGTACTTC.

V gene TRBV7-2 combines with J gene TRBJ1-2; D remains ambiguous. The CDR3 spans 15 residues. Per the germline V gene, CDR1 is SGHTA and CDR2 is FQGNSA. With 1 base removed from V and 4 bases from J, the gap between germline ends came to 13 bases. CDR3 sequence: CASSLDPAALYGYTF. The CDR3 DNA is TGTGCCAGCAGCTTAGATCCCGCGGCTCTCTATGGCTACACCTTC.

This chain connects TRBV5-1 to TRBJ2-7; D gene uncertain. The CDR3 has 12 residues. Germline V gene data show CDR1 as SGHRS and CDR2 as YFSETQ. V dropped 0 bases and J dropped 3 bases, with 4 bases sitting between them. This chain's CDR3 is CASSLDNYEQYF. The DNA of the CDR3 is TGCGCCAGCAGCTTGGATAACTACGAGCAGTACTTC.

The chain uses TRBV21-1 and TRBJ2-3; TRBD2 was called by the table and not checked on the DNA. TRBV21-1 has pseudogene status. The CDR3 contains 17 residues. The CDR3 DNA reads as TGTGCCAGCAGCAAAGCTACTAGCGGGAGGGCCAGGAATACGCAGTATTTT. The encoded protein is CASSKATSGRARNTQYF.

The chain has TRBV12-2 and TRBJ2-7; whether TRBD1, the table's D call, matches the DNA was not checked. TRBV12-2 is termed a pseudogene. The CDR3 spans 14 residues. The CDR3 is CASRLQGKTYEQYF. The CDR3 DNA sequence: TGTGCAAGTCGCTTACAGGGGAAAACCTACGAGCAGTACTTC.

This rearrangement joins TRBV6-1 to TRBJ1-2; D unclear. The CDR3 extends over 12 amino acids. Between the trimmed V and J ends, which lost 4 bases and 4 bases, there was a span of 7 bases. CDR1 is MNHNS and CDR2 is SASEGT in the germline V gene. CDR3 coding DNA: TGTGCCAGCAGTGGGGCAGGCTATGGCTACACCTTC. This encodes CASSGAGYGYTF.

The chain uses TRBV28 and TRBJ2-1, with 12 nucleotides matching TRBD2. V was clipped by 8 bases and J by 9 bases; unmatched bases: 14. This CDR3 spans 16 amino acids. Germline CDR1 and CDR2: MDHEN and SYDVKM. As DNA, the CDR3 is TGTGCCAGCGCACCCTCGACTAGCGGGAGATCAGGTGAGCAGTTCTTC. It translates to CASAPSTSGRSGEQFF.